This T cell receptor beta chain was found in a study of T cells in Graves' hyperthyroidism and ophthalmopathy. Hyperthyroidism patients were newly diagnosed, had disease duration under 2 months, and were aged 18 to 65 years. This CDR3 contains 16 residues. CDR1 and CDR2 (germline): LNHDA, SQIVND (reference sequence). V shed 3 bases, J shed 4 bases, and the junction held 9 bases outside the gene matches. There were TCR beta CDR3 regions amplified from RNA transcripts. Initially, a first-round RT-PCR of the TCR CDR3 employed the HTBI primer set. Using its own MiXCR run on the multiplex PCR reads, TCRdb lists one record per CDR3 protein. The table includes roughly 630,000 distinct CDR3 sequences, 15% to 18% detected once.

V is TRBV19 and J is TRBJ2-1; TRBD1 aligns across 7 bases. The origin of this receptor is a woman in her 30s with Graves' hyperthyroidism. Sequencing was done on a sample of blood. DNA of the CDR3: TGTGCCAGTAGTATCCCAGCTAGGGGGCAATACAATGAGCAGTTCTTC. Its translation: CASSIPARGQYNEQFF.